This entry features one T cell receptor beta chain sequence. Its antigen is not known. The PCR used 60 Vbeta and 13 Jbeta primers. Only in-frame clones appear in the TCRdb table, and some are missing; sequencing was by immunoSEQ multiplex PCR. Among roughly 75,000 clones listed, around 84% were seen once. This sample was taken from a study of cytomegalovirus exposure and HLA in healthy donors. The study, taken as a whole, reports: Rarity marked most TCR sequences, yet some public TCRs occurred in many donors. Rates of TCR association differed by HLA locus in a later analysis, with DRB1 highest and HLA-C lowest. A later analysis reported that several of the most significant clusters appeared to be linked to common viral pathogens, among them Epstein-Barr virus. One later analysis reportedly identified an Asian-associated ancestry cluster that showed fewer N-insertions than the approximately 700-donor mean.

Trimming shortened V by 2 bases and J by 2 bases, and 8 bases separated the two germline ends. CDR3 length: 14 residues. Germline assignment: CDR1 SGHTA and CDR2 FQGTGA. The material sequenced was PBMCs. This sequence was found in a man between 65 and 85 years old in good health and CMV-seropositive. The chain combines TRBV7-3 with TRBJ2-3; TRBD1 might be the D (6 bases). The CDR3 region has the DNA TGTGCCAGCAGCTTAGGACAGCACACAGATACGCAGTATTTT. Amino acids: CASSLGQHTDTQYF.